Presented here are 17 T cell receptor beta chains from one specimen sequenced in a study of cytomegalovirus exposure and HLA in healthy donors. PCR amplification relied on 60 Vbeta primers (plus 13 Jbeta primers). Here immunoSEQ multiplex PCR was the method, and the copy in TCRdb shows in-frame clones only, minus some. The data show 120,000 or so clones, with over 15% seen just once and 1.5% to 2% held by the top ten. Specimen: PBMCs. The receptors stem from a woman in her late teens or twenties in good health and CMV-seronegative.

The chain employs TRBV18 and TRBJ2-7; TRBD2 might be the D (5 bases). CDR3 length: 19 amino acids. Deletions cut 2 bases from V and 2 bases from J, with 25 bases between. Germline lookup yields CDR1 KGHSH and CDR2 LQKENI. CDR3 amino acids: CASSPFVPPISAGPYEQYF. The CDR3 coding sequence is TGTGCCAGCTCACCATTTGTTCCTCCAATATCGGCGGGTCCCTACGAGCAGTACTTC. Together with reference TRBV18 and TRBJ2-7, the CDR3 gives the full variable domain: NAGVMQNPRHLVRRRGQEARLRCSPMKGHSHVYWYRQLPEEGLKFMVYLQKENIIDESGMPKERFSAEFPKEGPSILRIQQVVRGDSAAYFCASSPFVPPISAGPYEQYFGPGTRLTVT.

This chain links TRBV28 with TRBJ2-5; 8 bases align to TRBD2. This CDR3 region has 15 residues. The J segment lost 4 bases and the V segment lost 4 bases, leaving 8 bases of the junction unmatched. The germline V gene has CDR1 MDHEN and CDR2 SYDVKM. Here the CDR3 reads CASSSQREYGETQYF. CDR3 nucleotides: TGTGCCAGCAGTTCGCAGCGGGAGTATGGAGAGACCCAGTACTTC.

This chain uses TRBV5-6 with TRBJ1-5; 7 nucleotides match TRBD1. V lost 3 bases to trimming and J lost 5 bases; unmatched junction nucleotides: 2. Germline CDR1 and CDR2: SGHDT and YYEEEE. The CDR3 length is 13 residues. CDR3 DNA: TGTGCCAGCAGCTACACAGGGGATCAGCCCCAGCATTTT. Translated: CASSYTGDQPQHF.

This chain's CDR3 is CASSLGDRSISYEQYF. CDR3 DNA: TGTGCCAGCAGCTTGGGGGACAGGTCAATATCCTACGAGCAGTACTTC. The gene calls are TRBV5-4 and TRBJ2-7, with TRBD1 matching 8 bases. With 0 bases clipped from V and 1 base from J, the junction kept 6 bases outside the gene matches. CDR1 SGHNT and CDR2 YYREEE come from the germline V gene (reference sequence). The CDR3 spans 16 residues.

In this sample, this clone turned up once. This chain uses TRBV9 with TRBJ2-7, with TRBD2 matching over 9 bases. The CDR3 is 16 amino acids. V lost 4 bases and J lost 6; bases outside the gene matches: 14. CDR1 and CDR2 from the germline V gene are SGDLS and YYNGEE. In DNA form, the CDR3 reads TGTGCCAGCAGCACCGAGGGCGGGGGGGCTCCCGGCGAGCAGTACTTC. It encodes CASSTEGGGAPGEQYF.

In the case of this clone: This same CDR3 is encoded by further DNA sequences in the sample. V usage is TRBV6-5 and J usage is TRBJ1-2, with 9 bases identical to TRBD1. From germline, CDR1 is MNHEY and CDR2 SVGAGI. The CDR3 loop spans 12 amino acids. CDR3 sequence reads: CASTGGADGYTF. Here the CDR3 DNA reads TGTGCAAGTACAGGGGGCGCGGATGGCTACACCTTC.

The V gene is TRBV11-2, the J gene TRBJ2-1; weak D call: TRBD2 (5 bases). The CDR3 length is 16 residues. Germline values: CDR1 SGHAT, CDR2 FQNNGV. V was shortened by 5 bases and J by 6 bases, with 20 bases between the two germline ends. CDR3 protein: CASSLRTAPWGNEQFF. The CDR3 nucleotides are TGTGCCAGCAGCCTCCGGACTGCTCCTTGGGGCAATGAGCAGTTCTTC. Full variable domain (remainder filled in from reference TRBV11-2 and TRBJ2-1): EAGVAQSPRYKIIEKRQSVAFWCNPISGHATLYWYQQILGQGPKLLIQFQNNGVVDDSQLPKDRFSAERLKGVDSTLKIQPAKLEDSAVYLCASSLRTAPWGNEQFFGPGTRLTVL.

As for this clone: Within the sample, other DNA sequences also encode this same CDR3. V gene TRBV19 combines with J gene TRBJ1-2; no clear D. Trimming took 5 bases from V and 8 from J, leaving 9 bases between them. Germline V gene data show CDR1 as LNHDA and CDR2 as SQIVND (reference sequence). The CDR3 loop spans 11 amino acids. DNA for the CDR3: TGTGCCAGTAGTCTGAGCGGAGGCTACACCTTC. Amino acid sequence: CASSLSGGYTF.

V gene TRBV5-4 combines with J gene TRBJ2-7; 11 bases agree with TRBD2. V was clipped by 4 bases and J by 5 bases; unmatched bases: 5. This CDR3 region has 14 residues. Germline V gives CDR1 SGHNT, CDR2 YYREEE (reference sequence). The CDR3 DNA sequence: TGTGCCAGCAGCATAGCGGGGGGGCCTCACGAGCAGTACTTC. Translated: CASSIAGGPHEQYF.

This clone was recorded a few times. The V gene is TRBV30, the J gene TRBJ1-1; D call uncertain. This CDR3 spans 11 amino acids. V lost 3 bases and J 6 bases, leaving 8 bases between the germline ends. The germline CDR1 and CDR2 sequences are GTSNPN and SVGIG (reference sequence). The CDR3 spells CAWSGGSEAFF. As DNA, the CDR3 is TGTGCCTGGAGCGGAGGGTCTGAAGCTTTCTTT.

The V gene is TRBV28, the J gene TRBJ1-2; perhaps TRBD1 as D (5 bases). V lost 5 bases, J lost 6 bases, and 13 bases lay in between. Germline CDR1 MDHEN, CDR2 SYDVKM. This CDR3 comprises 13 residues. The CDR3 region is CASSVSGVDGYTF. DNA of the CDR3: TGTGCCAGCAGTGTATCGGGGGTGGATGGCTACACCTTC.

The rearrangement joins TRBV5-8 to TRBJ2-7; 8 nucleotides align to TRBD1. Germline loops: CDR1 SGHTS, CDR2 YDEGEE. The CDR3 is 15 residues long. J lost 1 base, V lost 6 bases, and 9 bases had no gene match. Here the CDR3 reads CASISPGQGSYEQYF. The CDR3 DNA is TGTGCCAGCATCTCTCCCGGACAGGGTTCCTACGAGCAGTACTTC.

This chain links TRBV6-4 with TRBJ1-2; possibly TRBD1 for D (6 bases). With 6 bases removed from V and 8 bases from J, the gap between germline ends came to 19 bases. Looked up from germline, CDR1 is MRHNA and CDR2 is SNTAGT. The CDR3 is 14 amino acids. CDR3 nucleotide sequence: TGTGCCAGCAGCGAGCGGGATGGGGGGCACGGCTACACCTTC. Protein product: CASSERDGGHGYTF.

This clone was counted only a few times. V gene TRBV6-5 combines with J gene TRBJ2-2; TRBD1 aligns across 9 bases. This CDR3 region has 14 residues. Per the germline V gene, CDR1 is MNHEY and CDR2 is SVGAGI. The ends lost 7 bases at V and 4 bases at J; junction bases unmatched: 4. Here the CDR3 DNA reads TGTGCCAGCATGGACAGGGGCGGCACCGGGGAGCTGTTTTTT. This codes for CASMDRGGTGELFF.

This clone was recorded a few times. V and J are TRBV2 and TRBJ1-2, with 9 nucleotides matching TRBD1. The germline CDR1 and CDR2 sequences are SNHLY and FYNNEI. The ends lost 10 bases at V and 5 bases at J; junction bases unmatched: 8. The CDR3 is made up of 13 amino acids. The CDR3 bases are TGTGCCACCCTTACAGGGGGCGTTTATGGCTACACCTTC. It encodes CATLTGGVYGYTF.

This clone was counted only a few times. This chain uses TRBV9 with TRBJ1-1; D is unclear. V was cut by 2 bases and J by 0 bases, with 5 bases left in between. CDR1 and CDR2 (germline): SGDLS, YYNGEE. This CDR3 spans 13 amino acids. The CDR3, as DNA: TGTGCCAGCAGCGTTGGCATGAACACTGAAGCTTTCTTT. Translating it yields CASSVGMNTEAFF.

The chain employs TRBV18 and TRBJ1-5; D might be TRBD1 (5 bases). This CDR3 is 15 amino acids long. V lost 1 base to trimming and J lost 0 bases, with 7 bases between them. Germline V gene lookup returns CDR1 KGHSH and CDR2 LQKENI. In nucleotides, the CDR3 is TGTGCCAGCTCACCACAGGGGAATAGCAATCAGCCCCAGCATTTT. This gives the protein CASSPQGNSNQPQHF.